Described below is a single T cell receptor beta chain sequence and its context. Its matching antigen is unknown. This record belongs to a study of cytomegalovirus exposure and HLA in healthy donors. General study findings and limits: In a later analysis, DRB1 alleles had the most associated TCRs; HLA-C alleles the fewest. When analyzed later, a missense DCLRE1C variant was found to be linked to TCR beta V- and J-gene trimming.

This PCR relied on a set of 60 Vbeta primers and 13 Jbeta primers. The table came from immunoSEQ multiplex PCR; TCRdb's copy has only in-frame clones and leaves some out. The table shows some 90,000 clones, with approximately 77% occurring only once. The specimen was PBMCs. The origin of this receptor is a human donor in good health.

The CDR3 DNA sequence: TGTGCCAGCAGCGGCGACAGGGGCACAGATACGCAGTATTTT. This translates into CASSGDRGTDTQYF. This chain connects TRBV9 to TRBJ2-3, with 7 bases matching TRBD1. The CDR3 totals 14 residues. With 3 bases clipped from V and 1 base from J, the junction kept 2 bases outside the gene matches. The germline V gene has CDR1 SGDLS and CDR2 YYNGEE.